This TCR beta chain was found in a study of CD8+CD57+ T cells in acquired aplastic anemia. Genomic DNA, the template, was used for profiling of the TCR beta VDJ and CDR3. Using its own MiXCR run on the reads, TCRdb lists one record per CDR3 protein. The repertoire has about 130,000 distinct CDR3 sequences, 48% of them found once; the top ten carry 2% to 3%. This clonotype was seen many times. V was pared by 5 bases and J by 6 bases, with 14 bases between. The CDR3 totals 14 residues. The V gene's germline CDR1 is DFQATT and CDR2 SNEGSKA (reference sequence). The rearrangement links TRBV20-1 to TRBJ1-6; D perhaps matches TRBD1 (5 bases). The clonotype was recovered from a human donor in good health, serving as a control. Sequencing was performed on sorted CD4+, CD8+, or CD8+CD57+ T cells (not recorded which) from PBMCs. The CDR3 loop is CSAVGGGGNSPLHF. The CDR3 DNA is TGCAGTGCTGTGGGGGGGGGTGGTAATTCACCCCTCCACTTT.